This T cell receptor (beta chain) was found in a study of metastatic and nonmetastatic thyroid tumors (dated by TCRdb to about 2020). About the full investigation: For patients with malignant and with benign thyroid disease, the researchers compared repertoires between peripheral blood samples and tumor or nodule tissue samples. Beyond this particular receptor, the publication reports: In both blood and tumor samples, malignant tumors were reported to have significantly higher TCR beta diversity than benign nodules.

Before undergoing thyroid surgery, none of the patients had been given any kind of treatment. Using T-cell receptor beta sequencing, the study looked back at clinical samples from patients collected from about 2011 to 2018. In this sample, this clone turned up a few times. Its antigen is currently not known. Base qualities are not at hand, and no much larger clone is one base apart. The receptor library was made with PCR. TCRdb shows the sequencer as Illumina HiSeq 4000. High-throughput sequencing was used to profile the TCR beta-chain CDR3 region of each patient. On the authors' methods: CDR3 differences across clinicopathological groups were used to build a classifier for discriminating distant-metastatic papillary thyroid cancer patients. The Shannon index was used to assess repertoire diversity, and the Morisita-Horn index was used to assess tumor-blood repertoire similarity. The raw public data were reprocessed by TCRdb itself: fastp quality trimming at Q25, MiXCR clonotype calling, in-frame beta chains only. In this record, the V and J calls reflect TCRdb's handling and not the investigators' own analysis. The sample has 30,000 to 35,000 clones on record, about 29% of them singletons. The ten largest clones represent 7.8% of the sample.

This sequence was found in a female donor with papillary thyroid cancer or a benign thyroid nodule (not recorded which). Some clones in this sample may be carry-over from other donors' samples. Sequences were obtained from blood.

This receptor has the CDR3 CASLQTGVNSPLHF. The DNA sequence is TGTGCCAGCCTCCAGACAGGGGTTAATTCACCCCTCCACTTT. This chain is built from TRBV27 and TRBJ1-6; the central 8 bases match TRBD1. V and J are trimmed by 8 bases and 6 bases, and the gene matches miss 6 bases of the junction. The germline V gene (reference sequence) gives CDR1 as MNHEY and CDR2 as SMNVEV. The CDR3 contains 14 residues, cysteine and phenylalanine counted. The entry retains the CDR3 DNA only, 42 bases that are in frame from base 1.